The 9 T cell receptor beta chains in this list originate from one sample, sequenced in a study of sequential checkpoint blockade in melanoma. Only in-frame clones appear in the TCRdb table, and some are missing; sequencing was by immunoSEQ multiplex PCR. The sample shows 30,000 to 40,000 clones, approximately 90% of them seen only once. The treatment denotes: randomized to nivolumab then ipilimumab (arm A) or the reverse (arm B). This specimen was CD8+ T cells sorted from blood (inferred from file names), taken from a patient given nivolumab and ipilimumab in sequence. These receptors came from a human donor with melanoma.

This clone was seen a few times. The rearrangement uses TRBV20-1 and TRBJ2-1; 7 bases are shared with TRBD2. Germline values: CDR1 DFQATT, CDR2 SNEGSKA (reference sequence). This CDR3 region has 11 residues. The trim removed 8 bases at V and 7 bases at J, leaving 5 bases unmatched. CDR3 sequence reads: CSTREWNEQFF. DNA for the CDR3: TGCAGTACGCGGGAGTGGAATGAGCAGTTCTTC.

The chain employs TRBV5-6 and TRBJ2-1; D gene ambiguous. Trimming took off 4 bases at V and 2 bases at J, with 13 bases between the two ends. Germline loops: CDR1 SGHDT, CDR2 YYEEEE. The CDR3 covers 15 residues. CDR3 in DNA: TGTGCCAGCAGCATCGATCCAGGAACCTACAATGAGCAGTTCTTC. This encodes CASSIDPGTYNEQFF.

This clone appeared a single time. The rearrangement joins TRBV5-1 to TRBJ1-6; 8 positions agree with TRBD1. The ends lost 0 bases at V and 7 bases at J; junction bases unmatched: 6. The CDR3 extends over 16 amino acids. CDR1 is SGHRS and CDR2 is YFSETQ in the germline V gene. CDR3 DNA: TGCGCCAGCAGCTTGGCCGGACAGGGAGTCAATTCACCCCTCCACTTT. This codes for CASSLAGQGVNSPLHF.

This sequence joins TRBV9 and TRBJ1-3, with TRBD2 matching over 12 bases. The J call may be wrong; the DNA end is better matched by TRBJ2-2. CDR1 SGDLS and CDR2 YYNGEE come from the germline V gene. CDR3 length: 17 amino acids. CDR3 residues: CASSDPGLAGNTGELFF. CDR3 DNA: TGTGCCAGCAGCGACCCCGGACTAGCGGGAAACACCGGGGAGCTGTTTTTT.

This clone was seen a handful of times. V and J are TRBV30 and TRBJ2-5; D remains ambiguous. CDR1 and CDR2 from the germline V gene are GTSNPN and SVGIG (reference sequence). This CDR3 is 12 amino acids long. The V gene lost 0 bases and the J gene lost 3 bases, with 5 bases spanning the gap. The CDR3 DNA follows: TGTGCCTGGAGTGTGGCGGAAGAGACCCAGTACTTC. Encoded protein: CAWSVAEETQYF.

The CDR3 DNA reads TGTGCCAGTCAGCGGTGGGATGGTGTCAATGAGCAGTTCTTC. It yields the protein CASQRWDGVNEQFF. J is TRBJ2-1 and V is TRBV19, with D tentatively TRBD2 (5 bases). The V end lost 8 bases, the J end lost 6 bases, and 17 bases lay between the germline ends. The germline gives CDR1 LNHDA, CDR2 SQIVND (reference sequence). The length of the CDR3 is 14 residues.

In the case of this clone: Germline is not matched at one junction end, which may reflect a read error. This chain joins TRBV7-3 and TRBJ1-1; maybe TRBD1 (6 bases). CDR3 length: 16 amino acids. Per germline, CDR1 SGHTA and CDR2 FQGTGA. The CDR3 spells CASSQETGLLNTEAFF. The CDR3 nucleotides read TGCGCCAGCAGCCAGGAGACAGGACTCCTGAACACTGAAGCTTTCTTT.

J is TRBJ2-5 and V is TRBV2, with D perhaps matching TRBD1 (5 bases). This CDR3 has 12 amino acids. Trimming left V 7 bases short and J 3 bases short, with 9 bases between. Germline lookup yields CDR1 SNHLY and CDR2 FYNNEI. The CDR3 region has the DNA TGTGCCAGCATTGGCAGGGAAGAGACCCAGTACTTC. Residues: CASIGREETQYF.

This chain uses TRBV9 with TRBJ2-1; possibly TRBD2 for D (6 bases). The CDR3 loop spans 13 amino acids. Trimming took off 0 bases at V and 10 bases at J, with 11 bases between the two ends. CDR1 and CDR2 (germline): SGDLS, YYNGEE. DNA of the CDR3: TGTGCCAGCAGCGTAGCAAATGGGAGGGAGCAGTTCTTC. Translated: CASSVANGREQFF.